The 19 T cell receptor beta chains given below trace back to one sample, sequenced in a study of identical twins. TCRdb fed the 5' RACE reads into MiXCR, producing one record per CDR3 protein. This repertoire shows about 530,000 distinct CDR3 sequences, 15% found once; its top ten account for 0.44%. The sample was also linked to a second study, of yellow fever vaccine responses in identical twins.

What was sequenced was CD4+ T cells sorted from blood. The receptors shown here come from a young woman in good health.

J is TRBJ2-1 and V is TRBV15; 13 bases agree with TRBD2. The length of the CDR3 is 19 residues. Germline loops: CDR1 LNHNV, CDR2 YYDKDF (reference sequence). The V segment lost 2 bases and the J segment 6 bases; nucleotides outside the gene matches: 13. The CDR3 sequence: CATSRPPRSGTSGTNEQFF. The CDR3 DNA follows: TGTGCCACCAGCAGACCACCACGTAGCGGGACTAGCGGGACCAATGAGCAGTTCTTC. Variable domain in full (rest from reference TRBV15 and TRBJ2-1): DAMVIQNPRYQVTQFGKPVTLSCSQTLNHNVMYWYQQKSSQAPKLLFHYYDKDFNNEADTPDNFQSRRPNTSFCFLDIRSPGLGDTAMYLCATSRPPRSGTSGTNEQFFGPGTRLTVL.

In DNA form, the CDR3 reads TGCGCCAGCAGCCCTCGTCCCGAACGTGATACGCAGTATTTT. Translation gives CASSPRPERDTQYF. The V gene is TRBV5-1, the J gene TRBJ2-3; D remains unclear. The CDR3 is 14 amino acids. V lost 4 bases and J 6 bases, leaving 15 bases between the germline ends. Germline values: CDR1 SGHRS, CDR2 YFSETQ.

This clonotype has more than one count but fewer than ten. The chain couples TRBV6-5 to TRBJ2-1; the match to TRBD2 covers 13 bases. Germline loops: CDR1 MNHEY, CDR2 SVGAGI. This CDR3 is built from 18 residues. V lost 2 bases, J lost 4 bases, and 8 bases stayed unmatched. DNA for the CDR3: TGTGCCAGCAGTTACCGACCGACTAGCGGGGGGACATACAATGAGCAGTTCTTC. It yields the protein CASSYRPTSGGTYNEQFF.

The chain is built from TRBV5-6 and TRBJ2-7; no definite D call. V was pared by 1 base and J by 2 bases, with 10 bases between. Germline V gene sequence: CDR1 SGHDT, CDR2 YYEEEE. The CDR3 loop spans 14 amino acids. The CDR3 loop reads CASSLRAMTYEQYF. The CDR3 DNA is TGTGCCAGCAGCTTGCGGGCAATGACCTACGAGCAGTACTTC.

This clonotype was counted at least ten times. The chain links TRBV3-1 to TRBJ2-7; 11 bases are shared with TRBD2. Germline assignment: CDR1 LGHDT and CDR2 YNNKEL (reference sequence). This CDR3 region has 15 residues. V was clipped by 1 base and J by 1 base; unmatched bases: 0. CDR3 sequence: CASSQGTSGSYEQYF. CDR3 bases: TGTGCCAGCAGCCAAGGGACTAGCGGGTCCTACGAGCAGTACTTC.

This clonotype was counted only a few times. The chain joins TRBV29-1 to TRBJ2-7; D perhaps matches TRBD1 (6 bases). This CDR3 is 12 amino acids long. Trimming took off 7 bases at V and 0 bases at J, with 10 bases between the two ends. Germline lookup yields CDR1 SQVTM and CDR2 ANQGSEA. CDR3 nucleotide sequence: TGCAGCGCTGTGGACAGCTCCTACGAGCAGTACTTC. Translation gives CSAVDSSYEQYF.

The chain carries TRBV13 and TRBJ2-1, with 9 bases fitting TRBD1. The junction had 4 bases not matched to a gene; V was cut back by 7 bases and J by 3 bases. The CDR3 is 14 residues long. Germline CDR1 reads PRHDT; CDR2 reads FYEKMQ (reference sequence). CDR3 sequence (DNA): TGTGCCAGCACCAGGACAGGGGACTACAATGAGCAGTTCTTC. As protein: CASTRTGDYNEQFF.

This clonotype was seen a handful of times. The chain joins TRBV29-1 to TRBJ2-1; 8 bases fit TRBD2. Germline CDR1 SQVTM, CDR2 ANQGSEA. V dropped 3 bases and J dropped 7; count of bases not matched to a gene: 14. The CDR3 consists of 16 residues. CDR3 loop: CSVDPMFQRESNEQFF. The CDR3 nucleotides read TGCAGCGTTGACCCGATGTTTCAGCGGGAGAGTAATGAGCAGTTCTTC.

This sequence joins TRBV12-3 or TRBV12-4 and TRBJ1-4; D is unclear. The CDR3 runs to 13 residues. V dropped 5 bases and J dropped 17 bases, with 21 bases sitting between them. CDR3 loop: CASSPRSEFAPFF. In nucleotides, the CDR3 is TGTGCCAGCAGTCCTCGATCCGAATTCGCCCCTTTTTTT.

This clonotype was seen a handful of times. CDR3 amino acids: CASSLFRGSQETQYF. CDR3 DNA sequence: TGTGCCAGCAGCTTATTTCGGGGGTCTCAAGAGACCCAGTACTTC. V is TRBV11-2 and J is TRBJ2-5; D is perhaps TRBD2 (6 bases). V dropped 2 bases and J dropped 2 bases, with 12 bases sitting between them. Per the germline V gene, CDR1 is SGHAT and CDR2 is FQNNGV. CDR3 length: 15 residues.

The chain combines TRBV6-2 or TRBV6-3 with TRBJ2-7; no definite D call. The CDR3 consists of 13 residues. Germline assignment: CDR1 MNHEY and CDR2 SVGEGT. Trimming cost V 2 bases and J 1 base, with 6 bases left between them. CDR3 loop: CASSYAPSYEQYF. In nucleotides, the CDR3 is TGTGCCAGCAGTTACGCGCCTTCCTACGAGCAGTACTTC.

The chain recombines TRBV9 with TRBJ1-1; TRBD1 matches 10 bases. This CDR3 is built from 15 residues. Germline-derived CDR1 and CDR2 are SGDLS and YYNGEE. V shed 0 bases, J shed 4 bases, and the junction held 3 bases outside the gene matches. The CDR3, as DNA: TGTGCCAGCAGCGTAGGACAGGGGGCTCTCACTGAAGCTTTCTTT. The encoded protein is CASSVGQGALTEAFF. The full variable domain, its missing parts supplied by reference TRBV9 and TRBJ1-1, is DSGVTQTPKHLITATGQRVTLRCSPRSGDLSVYWYQQSLDQGLQFLIQYYNGEERAKGNILERFSAQQFPDLHSELNLSSLELGDSALYFCASSVGQGALTEAFFGQGTRLTVV.

Only a few counts were recorded for this clonotype. The rearrangement links TRBV27 to TRBJ1-5; tentatively, D is TRBD1 (6 bases). The germline V gene has CDR1 MNHEY and CDR2 SMNVEV (reference sequence). Trimming removed 1 base at V and 7 bases at J, with 8 bases between. The CDR3 covers 13 residues. CDR3 DNA: TGTGCCAGCAGTTTATGGCAGGGGCAGCCCCAGCATTTT. Amino acid sequence: CASSLWQGQPQHF.

The CDR3 nucleotides are TGTGCCAGCAGTGAAGGTTCCCCGGGGACCGGGGAGCTGTTTTTT. Translating it yields CASSEGSPGTGELFF. This rearrangement joins TRBV25-1 to TRBJ2-2, with D maybe TRBD2 (5 bases). Germline V gene data show CDR1 as MGHDK and CDR2 as SYGVNS. The length of the CDR3 is 15 residues. V lost 2 bases and J lost 5, with 12 bases in between.

The rearrangement uses TRBV12-3 or TRBV12-4 and TRBJ2-1; 9 positions match TRBD1. The CDR3 is 16 residues long. The V gene end was trimmed by 5 bases and the J gene end by 8 bases; junction bases not matched to a gene: 13. The CDR3 DNA follows: TGTGCCAGCAGTACTAGGGGCTGGACAGGGGCCCATGAGCAGTTCTTC. Amino acids: CASSTRGWTGAHEQFF.

This clonotype was picked up a small number of times. V and J are TRBV29-1 and TRBJ1-1; D uncertain. The V gene's germline CDR1 is SQVTM and CDR2 ANQGSEA. This CDR3 spans 11 amino acids. V lost 3 bases and J 7 bases, leaving 9 bases between the germline ends. This CDR3 reads CSVEGHYEAFF. The CDR3 DNA follows: TGCAGCGTTGAGGGCCACTATGAAGCTTTCTTT.

The chain couples TRBV7-9 to TRBJ2-2, with TRBD2 identical over 13 bases. V dropped 7 bases and J dropped 5; count of bases not matched to a gene: 7. The CDR3 covers 16 residues. CDR1 and CDR2 (germline): SEHNR, FQNEAQ (reference sequence). The CDR3 here is CASTVGLAGVTGELFF. Here the CDR3 DNA reads TGTGCCAGCACCGTCGGACTAGCGGGAGTTACCGGGGAGCTGTTTTTT. Based on the CDR3 plus reference TRBV7-9 and TRBJ2-2, the full variable domain is DTGVSQNPRHKITKRGQNVTFRCDPISEHNRLYWYRQTLGQGPEFLTYFQNEAQLEKSRLLSDRFSAERPKGSFSTLEIQRTEQGDSAMYLCASTVGLAGVTGELFFGEGSRLTVL.

This clonotype was counted a few times. The chain recombines TRBV9 with TRBJ1-1; D gene uncertain. The germline CDR1 and CDR2 sequences are SGDLS and YYNGEE. Trimming removed 2 bases at V and 0 bases at J, with 17 bases between. This CDR3 is 17 amino acids long. CDR3 sequence: CASSVVGAAVMNTEAFF. DNA of the CDR3: TGTGCCAGCAGCGTGGTGGGAGCGGCAGTAATGAACACTGAAGCTTTCTTT.

This clonotype was seen more than once but under ten times. CDR3: CASSESGTGKETQYF. As DNA, the CDR3 is TGTGCCAGCAGTGAATCGGGGACAGGGAAAGAGACCCAGTACTTC. The genes are TRBV25-1 and TRBJ2-5; the match to TRBD1 covers 9 bases. Per germline, CDR1 MGHDK and CDR2 SYGVNS. V lost 1 base, J lost 3 bases, and 3 bases stayed unmatched. The CDR3 extends over 15 amino acids.